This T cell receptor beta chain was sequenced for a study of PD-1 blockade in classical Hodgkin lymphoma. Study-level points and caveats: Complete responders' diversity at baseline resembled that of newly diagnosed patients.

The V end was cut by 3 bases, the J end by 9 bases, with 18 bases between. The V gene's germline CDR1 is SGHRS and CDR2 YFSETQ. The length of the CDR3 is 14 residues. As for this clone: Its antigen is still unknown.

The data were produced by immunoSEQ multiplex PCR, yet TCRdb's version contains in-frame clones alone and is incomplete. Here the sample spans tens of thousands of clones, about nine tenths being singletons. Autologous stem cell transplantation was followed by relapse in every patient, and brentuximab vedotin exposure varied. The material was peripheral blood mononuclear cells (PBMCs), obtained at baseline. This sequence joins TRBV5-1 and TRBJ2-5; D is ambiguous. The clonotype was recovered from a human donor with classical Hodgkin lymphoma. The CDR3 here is CASSSKDPPGSQYF. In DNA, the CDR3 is TGCGCCAGCAGCTCGAAAGACCCTCCTGGGTCCCAGTACTTC.